This TCR beta chain originates from a study of control samples from healthy donors and cancer patients. Germline V lookup: CDR1 MNHEY, CDR2 SMNVEV (reference sequence). Trimming took off 2 bases at V and 5 bases at J, with 15 bases between the two ends. This CDR3 region has 15 residues. The protocol was immunoSEQ multiplex PCR, while the TCRdb copy is restricted to in-frame clones and leaves out a portion. Here the sample spans about 120,000 clones, roughly 91% being singletons. The chain is built from TRBV27 and TRBJ1-2, with D possibly TRBD1 on 6 matching bases. Sequencing input: blood. The sequence derives from a woman aged 70 to 79 in good health. In DNA form, the CDR3 reads TGTGCCAGCAGTTTAATCTTGGGGGGGCTTTATGGCTACACCTTC. It specifies CASSLILGGLYGYTF.